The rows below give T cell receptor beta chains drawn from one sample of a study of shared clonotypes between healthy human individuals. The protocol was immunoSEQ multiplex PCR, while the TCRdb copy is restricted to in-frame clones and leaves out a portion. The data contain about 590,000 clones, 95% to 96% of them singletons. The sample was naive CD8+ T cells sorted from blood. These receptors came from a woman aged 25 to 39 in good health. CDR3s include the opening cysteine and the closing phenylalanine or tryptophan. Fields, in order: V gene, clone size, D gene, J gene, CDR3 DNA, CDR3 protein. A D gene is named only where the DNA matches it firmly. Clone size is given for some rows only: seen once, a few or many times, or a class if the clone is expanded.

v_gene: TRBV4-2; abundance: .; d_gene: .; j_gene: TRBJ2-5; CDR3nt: TGTGCCAGCAGCCACCCCCCCGACGGAAAAGAGACCCAGTACTTC; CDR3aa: CASSHPPDGKETQYF
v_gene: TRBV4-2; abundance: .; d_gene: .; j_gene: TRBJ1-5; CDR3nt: TGTGCCAGCAGCCAGGAAAATCAGCCCCAGCATTTT; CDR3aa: CASSQENQPQHF
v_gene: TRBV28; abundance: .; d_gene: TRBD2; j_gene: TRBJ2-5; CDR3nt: TGTGCCAGCAGCCCGATTGGGGCGGGAGGGCCGTTAGGGGAGACCCAGTACTTC; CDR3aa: CASSPIGAGGPLGETQYF
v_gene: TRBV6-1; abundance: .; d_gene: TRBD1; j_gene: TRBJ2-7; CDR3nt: TGTGCCAGCCAGCCTACAGGGGGTCCTTCCTACGAGCAGTACTTC; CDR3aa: CASQPTGGPSYEQYF
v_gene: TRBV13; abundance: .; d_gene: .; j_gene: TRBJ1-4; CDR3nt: TGTGCCAGCAGCTTAGTGGGCGAAAAACTGTTTTTT; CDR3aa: CASSLVGEKLFF
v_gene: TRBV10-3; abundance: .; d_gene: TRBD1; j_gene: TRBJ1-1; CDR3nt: TGTGCCATCAGTGAAGTCCGGGGACAGGTACGCACTGAAGCTTTCTTT; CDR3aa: CAISEVRGQVRTEAFF
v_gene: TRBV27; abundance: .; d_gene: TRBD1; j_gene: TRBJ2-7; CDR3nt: TGTGCCAGCAGTTTACGCCCGGGACAGGGGACCTACGAGCAGTACTTC; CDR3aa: CASSLRPGQGTYEQYF
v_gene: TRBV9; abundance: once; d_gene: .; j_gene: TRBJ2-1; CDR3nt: TGTGCCAGCAGCCCGACTTTGAGCTCCTACAATGAGCAGTTCTTC; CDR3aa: CASSPTLSSYNEQFF
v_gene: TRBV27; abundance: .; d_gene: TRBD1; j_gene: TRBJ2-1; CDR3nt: TGTGCCAGCAGCTCCCGGGACAGGGGGCACTACAATGAGCAGTTCTTC; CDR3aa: CASSSRDRGHYNEQFF
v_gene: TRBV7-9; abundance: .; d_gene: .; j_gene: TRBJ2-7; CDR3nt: TGTGCCAGCAGCTCCGCAGGGGAGAACGAGCAGTACTTC; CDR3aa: CASSSAGENEQYF
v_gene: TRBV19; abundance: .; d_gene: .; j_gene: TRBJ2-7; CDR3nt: TGTGCCAGTAGTATAGGTCACAGCTACGAGCAGTACTTC; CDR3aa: CASSIGHSYEQYF
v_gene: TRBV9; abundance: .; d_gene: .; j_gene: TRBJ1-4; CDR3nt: TGTGCCAGCAGCGAATGGGGAGGGAATGAAAAACTGTTTTTT; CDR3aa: CASSEWGGNEKLFF
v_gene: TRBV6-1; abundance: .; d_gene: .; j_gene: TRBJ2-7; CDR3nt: TGTGCCAGCAGTGAAGCGCTTCTGGCAGGGGGGACCTACGAGCAGTACTTC; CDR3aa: CASSEALLAGGTYEQYF
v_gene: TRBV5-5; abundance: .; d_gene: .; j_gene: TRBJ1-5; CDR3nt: TGTGCCAGCAGTTTCGGCAGCCTTAGCAATCAGCCCCAGCATTTT; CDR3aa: CASSFGSLSNQPQHF
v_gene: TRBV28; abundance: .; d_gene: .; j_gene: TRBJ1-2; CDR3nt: TGTGCCAGCAGTTTCCCTTACAGGGATCGTAACTATGGCTACACCTTC; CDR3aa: CASSFPYRDRNYGYTF
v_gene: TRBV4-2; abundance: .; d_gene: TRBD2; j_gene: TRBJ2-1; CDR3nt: TGTGCCAGCAGCCGAGGCGGGGTGGGAGGGAGTGAGCAGTTCTTC; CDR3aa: CASSRGGVGGSEQFF
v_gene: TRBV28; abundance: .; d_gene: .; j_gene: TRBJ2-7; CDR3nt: TGTGCCAGCAGCCCCCACGGCTACGAGCAGTACTTC; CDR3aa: CASSPHGYEQYF
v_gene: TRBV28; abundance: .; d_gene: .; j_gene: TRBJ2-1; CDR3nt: TGTGCCAGCGGGGGGCTCGCGGGTGAGCAGTTCTTC; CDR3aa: CASGGLAGEQFF
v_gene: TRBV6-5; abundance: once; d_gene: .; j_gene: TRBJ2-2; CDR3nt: TGTGCCAGCAGTTCCCTTTCCGGGGAGCTGTTTTTT; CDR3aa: CASSSLSGELFF
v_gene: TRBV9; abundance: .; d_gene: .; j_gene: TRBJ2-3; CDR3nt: TGTGCCAGCAGCGCCCCCTCTTGGGACAAGACCACAGATACGCAGTATTTT; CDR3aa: CASSAPSWDKTTDTQYF
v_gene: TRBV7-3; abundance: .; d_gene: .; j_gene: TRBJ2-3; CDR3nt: TGTGCCAGCAGCTTAATCCCATTAGATACGCAGTATTTT; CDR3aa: CASSLIPLDTQYF
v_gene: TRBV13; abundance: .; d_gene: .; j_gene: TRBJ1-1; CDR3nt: TGTGCCAGCAGCTTAGTAGCGGCAGGGGAGACTGAAGCTTTCTTT; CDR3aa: CASSLVAAGETEAFF
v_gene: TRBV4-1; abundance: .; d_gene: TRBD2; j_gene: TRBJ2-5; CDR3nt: TGCGCCAGCAGTCACACAGGGAGCGGGAGTCTAGAGACCCAGTACTTC; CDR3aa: CASSHTGSGSLETQYF
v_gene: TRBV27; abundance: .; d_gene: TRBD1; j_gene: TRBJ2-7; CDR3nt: TGTGCCAGCAGTTCCAGGACAGGATCGACCTCCTACGAGCAGTACTTC; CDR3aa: CASSSRTGSTSYEQYF
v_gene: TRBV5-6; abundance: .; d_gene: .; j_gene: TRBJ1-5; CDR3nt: TGTGCCAGCAGTTGGGGCAGCAATCAGCCCCAGCATTTT; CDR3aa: CASSWGSNQPQHF
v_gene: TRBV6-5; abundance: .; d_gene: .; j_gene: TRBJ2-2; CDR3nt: TGTGCCAGCAGTTACGGGCAAGTCGTCGGGGAGCTGTTTTTT; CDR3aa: CASSYGQVVGELFF
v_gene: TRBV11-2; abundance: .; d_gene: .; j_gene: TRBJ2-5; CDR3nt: TGTGCCAGCAGCTTAGACTGGGGGCAAGAGACCCAGTACTTC; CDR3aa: CASSLDWGQETQYF
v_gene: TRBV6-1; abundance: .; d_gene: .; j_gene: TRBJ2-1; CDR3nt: TGTGCCAGCAGTGAAGGTGACAGCATCCCGGGCAATGAGCAGTTCTTC; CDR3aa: CASSEGDSIPGNEQFF
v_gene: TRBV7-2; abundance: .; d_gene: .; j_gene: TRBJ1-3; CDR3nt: TGTGCCAGCAGCTTAGAAAGGCCCGGGGGCCTAAGACGGAACACCATATATTTT; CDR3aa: CASSLERPGGLRRNTIYF
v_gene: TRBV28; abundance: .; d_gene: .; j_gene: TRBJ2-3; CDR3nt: TGTGCCAGCAGTTTAAACACGCGGACAGATACGCAGTATTTT; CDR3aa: CASSLNTRTDTQYF
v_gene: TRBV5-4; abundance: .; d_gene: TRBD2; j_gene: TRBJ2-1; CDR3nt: TGTGCCAGCAGCCGGACTAGCAATGAGCAGTTCTTC; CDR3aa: CASSRTSNEQFF
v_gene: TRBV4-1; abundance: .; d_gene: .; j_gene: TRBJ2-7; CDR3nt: TGCGCCAGCAGCCAAGCCGTCAGAGGGGCCGAGCAGTACTTC; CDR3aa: CASSQAVRGAEQYF